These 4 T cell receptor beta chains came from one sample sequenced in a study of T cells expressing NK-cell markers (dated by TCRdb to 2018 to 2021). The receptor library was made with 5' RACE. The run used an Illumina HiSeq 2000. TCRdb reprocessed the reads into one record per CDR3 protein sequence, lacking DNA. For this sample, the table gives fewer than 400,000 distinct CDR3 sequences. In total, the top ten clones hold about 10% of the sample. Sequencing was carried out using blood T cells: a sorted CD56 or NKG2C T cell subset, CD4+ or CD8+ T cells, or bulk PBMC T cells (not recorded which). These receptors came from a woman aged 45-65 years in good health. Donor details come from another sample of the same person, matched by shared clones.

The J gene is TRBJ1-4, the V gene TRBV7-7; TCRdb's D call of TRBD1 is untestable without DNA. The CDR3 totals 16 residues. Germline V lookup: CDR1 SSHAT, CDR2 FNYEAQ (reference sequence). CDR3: CASSLGSGATNEKLFF.

The CDR3 sequence is CASARQGSETQYF. The J gene is TRBJ2-5, the V gene TRBV11-3; absent DNA, TCRdb's TRBD1 call cannot be checked. From germline, CDR1 is SGHNT and CDR2 YENEEA. The CDR3 totals 13 residues.

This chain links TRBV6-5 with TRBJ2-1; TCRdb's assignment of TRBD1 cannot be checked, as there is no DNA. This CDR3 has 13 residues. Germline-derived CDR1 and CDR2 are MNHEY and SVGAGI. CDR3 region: CASRNPQGLKQFF.

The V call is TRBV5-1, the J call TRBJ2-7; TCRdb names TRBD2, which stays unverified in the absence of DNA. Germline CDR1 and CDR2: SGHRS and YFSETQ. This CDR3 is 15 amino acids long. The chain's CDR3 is CASSLDGTREGEQYF. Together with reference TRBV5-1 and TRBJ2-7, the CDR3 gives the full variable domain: KAGVTQTPRYLIKTRGQQVTLSCSPISGHRSVSWYQQTPGQGLQFLFEYFSETQRNKGNFPGRFSGRQFSNSRSEMNVSTLELGDSALYLCASSLDGTREGEQYFGPGTRLTVT.